This TCR beta chain was retrieved from a study of blood T cells in healthy people across ages. Using a J-beta primer mix together with a sample-barcoded 5' primer, a second PCR was run for about 6 to 12 cycles. Each cDNA molecule was tagged by a template-switch adaptor that had 12 random nucleotides. TCRdb reprocessed the 5' RACE reads with MiXCR, giving one entry per CDR3 protein. Of nearly 800,000 distinct CDR3 sequences in the sample, more than 55% were seen once. Study observations and caveats: TCR beta diversity, measured per million T cells, fell in a roughly linear way with age. Long-lived donors exceeded aged donors in naive CD4+ cells and diversity.

This CDR3 is 12 amino acids long. The V end lost 4 bases, the J end lost 7 bases, and 10 bases lay between the germline ends. Germline V CDR1 and CDR2: LGHDT, YNNKEL (reference sequence). Regarding this clonotype: Antigen: not known. A much larger clone differs by one base, so this may be a read error.

Staff drew ten milliliters of peripheral blood from each donor. This TCR derives from a man aged 35-49 years in good health. The rearrangement links TRBV3-1 to TRBJ1-1, with D tentatively TRBD1 (6 bases). Input material: blood. The CDR3 nucleotides are TGTGCCAGCAGCCGGGGGGGCATTGAAGCTTTCTTT. Translated, it gives CASSRGGIEAFF.